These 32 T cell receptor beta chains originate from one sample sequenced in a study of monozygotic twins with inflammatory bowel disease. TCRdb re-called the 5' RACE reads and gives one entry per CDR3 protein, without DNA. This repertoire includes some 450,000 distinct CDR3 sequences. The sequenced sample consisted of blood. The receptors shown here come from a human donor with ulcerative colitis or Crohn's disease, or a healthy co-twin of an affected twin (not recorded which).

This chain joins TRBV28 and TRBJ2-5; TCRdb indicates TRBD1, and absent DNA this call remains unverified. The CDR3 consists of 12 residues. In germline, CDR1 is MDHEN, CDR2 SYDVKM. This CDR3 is CASSQGKETQYF.

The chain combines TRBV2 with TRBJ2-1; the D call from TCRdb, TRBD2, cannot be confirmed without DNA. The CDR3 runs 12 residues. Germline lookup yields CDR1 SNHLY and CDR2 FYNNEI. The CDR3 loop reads CASTRTVNEQFF.

The CDR3 loop reads CASKGTDTQYF. This rearrangement joins TRBV6-1 to TRBJ2-3; TCRdb lists TRBD1, though no DNA is available to test this call. Germline V gives CDR1 MNHNS, CDR2 SASEGT. This CDR3 is built from 11 residues.

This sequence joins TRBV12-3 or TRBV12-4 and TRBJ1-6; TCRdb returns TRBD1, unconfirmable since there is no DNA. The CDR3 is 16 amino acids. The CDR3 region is CASSLLGRQTNSPLHF.

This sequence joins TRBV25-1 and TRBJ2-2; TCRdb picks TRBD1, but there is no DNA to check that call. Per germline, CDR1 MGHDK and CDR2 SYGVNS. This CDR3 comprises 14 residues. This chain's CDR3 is CASSGGLLAGELFF.

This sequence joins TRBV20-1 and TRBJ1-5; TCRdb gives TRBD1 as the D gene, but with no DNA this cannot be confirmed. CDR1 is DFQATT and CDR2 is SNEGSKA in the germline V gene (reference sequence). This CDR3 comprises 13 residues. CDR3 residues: CSASGTGGQSQHF.

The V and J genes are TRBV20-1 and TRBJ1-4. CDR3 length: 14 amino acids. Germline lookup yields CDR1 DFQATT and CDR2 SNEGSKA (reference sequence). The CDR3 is CSARNQGGSEKLFF.

CDR3 loop: CASSSGGADQPQHF. The chain recombines TRBV6-5 with TRBJ1-5; checking the TCRdb D call of TRBD1 is not possible without DNA. Germline V gene data show CDR1 as MNHEY and CDR2 as SVGAGI. The CDR3 totals 14 residues.

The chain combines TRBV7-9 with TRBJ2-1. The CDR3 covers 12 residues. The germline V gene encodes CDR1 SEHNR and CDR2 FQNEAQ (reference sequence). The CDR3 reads CASSLGDLEQFF.

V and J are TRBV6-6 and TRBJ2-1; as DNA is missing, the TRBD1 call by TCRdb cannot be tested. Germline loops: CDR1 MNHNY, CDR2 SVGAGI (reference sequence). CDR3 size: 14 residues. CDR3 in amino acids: CASTAQGDYNEQFF.

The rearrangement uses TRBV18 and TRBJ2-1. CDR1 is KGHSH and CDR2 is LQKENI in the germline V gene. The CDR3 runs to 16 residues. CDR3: CASSPIGRGSYNEQFF. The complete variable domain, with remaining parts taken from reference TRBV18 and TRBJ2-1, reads NAGVMQNPRHLVRRRGQEARLRCSPMKGHSHVYWYRQLPEEGLKFMVYLQKENIIDESGMPKERFSAEFPKEGPSILRIQQVVRGDSAAYFCASSPIGRGSYNEQFFGPGTRLTVL.

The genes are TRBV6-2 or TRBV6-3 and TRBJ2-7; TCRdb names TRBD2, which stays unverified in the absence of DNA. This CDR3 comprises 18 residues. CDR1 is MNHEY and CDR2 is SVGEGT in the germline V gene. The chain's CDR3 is CASSYSTSGRDRSYEQYF.

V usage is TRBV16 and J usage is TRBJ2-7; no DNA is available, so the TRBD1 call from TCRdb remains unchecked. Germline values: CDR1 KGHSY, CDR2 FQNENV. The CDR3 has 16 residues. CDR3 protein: CASTFPQRGHTYEQYF.

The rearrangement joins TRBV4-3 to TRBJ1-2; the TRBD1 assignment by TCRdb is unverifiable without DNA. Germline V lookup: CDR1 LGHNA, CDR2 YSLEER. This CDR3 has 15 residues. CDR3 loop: CASSQGIRVEYGYTF.

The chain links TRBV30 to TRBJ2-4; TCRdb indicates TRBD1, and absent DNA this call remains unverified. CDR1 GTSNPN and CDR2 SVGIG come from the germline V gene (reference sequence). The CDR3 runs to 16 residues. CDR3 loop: CAWTLPDTLAKNIQYF.

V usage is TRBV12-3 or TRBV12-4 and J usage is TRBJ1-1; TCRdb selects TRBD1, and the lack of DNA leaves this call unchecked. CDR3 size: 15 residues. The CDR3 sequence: CASTLARGRAREAFF.

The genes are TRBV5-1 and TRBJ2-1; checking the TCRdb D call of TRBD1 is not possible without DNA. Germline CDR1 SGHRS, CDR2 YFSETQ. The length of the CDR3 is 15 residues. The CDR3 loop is CASTFRDREYNEQFF. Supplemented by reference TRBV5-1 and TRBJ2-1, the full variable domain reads KAGVTQTPRYLIKTRGQQVTLSCSPISGHRSVSWYQQTPGQGLQFLFEYFSETQRNKGNFPGRFSGRQFSNSRSEMNVSTLELGDSALYLCASTFRDREYNEQFFGPGTRLTVL.

CDR3: CASSPAGGNNEQFF. V gene TRBV7-2 combines with J gene TRBJ2-1; the TRBD2 assignment by TCRdb is unverifiable without DNA. CDR3 length: 14 residues. Germline V gives CDR1 SGHTA, CDR2 FQGNSA.

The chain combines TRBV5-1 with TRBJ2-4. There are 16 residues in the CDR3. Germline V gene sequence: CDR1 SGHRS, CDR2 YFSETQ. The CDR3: CASSLEWDLAKNIQYF.

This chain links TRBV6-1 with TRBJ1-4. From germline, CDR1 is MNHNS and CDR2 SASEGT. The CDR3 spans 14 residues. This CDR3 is CASSAQTTNEKLFF.

CDR3 amino acids: CSVVPWRQGDYGYTF. The chain combines TRBV29-1 with TRBJ1-2; TCRdb's D gene call, TRBD1, goes unchecked for lack of DNA. CDR3 length: 15 amino acids. From germline, CDR1 is SQVTM and CDR2 ANQGSEA.

The CDR3 loop is CASSPPGRVGNEQFF. The chain couples TRBV6-1 to TRBJ2-1; without DNA, the TCRdb call of TRBD2 cannot be checked. The CDR3 has 15 amino acids. CDR1 is MNHNS, CDR2 SASEGT, per germline.

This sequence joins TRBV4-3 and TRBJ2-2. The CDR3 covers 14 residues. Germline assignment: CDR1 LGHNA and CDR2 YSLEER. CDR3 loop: CASSQDLGWEGLFF.

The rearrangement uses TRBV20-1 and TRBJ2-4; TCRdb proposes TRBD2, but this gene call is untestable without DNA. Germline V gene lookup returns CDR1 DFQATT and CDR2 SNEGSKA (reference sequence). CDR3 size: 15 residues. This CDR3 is CSAPRREVGKNIQYF.

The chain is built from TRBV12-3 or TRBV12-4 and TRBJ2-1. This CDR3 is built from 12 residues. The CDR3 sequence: CASSFRENEQFF.

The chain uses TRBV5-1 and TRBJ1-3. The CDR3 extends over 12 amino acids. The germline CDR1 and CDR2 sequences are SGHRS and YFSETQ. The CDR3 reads CASSTEGNTIYF.

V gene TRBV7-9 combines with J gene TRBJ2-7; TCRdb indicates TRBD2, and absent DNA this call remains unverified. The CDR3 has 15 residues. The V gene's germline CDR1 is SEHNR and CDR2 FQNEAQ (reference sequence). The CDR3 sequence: CASSQGLHDLGEQYF.

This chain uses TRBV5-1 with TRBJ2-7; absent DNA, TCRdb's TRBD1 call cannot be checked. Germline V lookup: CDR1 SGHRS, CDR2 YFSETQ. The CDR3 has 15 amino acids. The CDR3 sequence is CASSPGGTGSYEQYF.

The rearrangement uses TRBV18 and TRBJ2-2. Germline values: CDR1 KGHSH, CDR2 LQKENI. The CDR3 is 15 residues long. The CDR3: CASSSTLANTGELFF. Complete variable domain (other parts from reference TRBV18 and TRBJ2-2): NAGVMQNPRHLVRRRGQEARLRCSPMKGHSHVYWYRQLPEEGLKFMVYLQKENIIDESGMPKERFSAEFPKEGPSILRIQQVVRGDSAAYFCASSSTLANTGELFFGEGSRLTVL.

CDR3 sequence: CASSWGGGNTEAFF. The chain joins TRBV7-2 to TRBJ1-1. This CDR3 has 14 residues. Per germline, CDR1 SGHTA and CDR2 FQGNSA.

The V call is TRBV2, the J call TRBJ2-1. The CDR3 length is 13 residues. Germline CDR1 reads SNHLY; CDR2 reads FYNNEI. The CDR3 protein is CASSEAGTEEQFF.

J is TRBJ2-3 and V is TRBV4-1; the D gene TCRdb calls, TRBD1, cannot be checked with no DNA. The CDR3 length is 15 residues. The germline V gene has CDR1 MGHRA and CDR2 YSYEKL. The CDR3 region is CASSQVGGSTDTQYF.